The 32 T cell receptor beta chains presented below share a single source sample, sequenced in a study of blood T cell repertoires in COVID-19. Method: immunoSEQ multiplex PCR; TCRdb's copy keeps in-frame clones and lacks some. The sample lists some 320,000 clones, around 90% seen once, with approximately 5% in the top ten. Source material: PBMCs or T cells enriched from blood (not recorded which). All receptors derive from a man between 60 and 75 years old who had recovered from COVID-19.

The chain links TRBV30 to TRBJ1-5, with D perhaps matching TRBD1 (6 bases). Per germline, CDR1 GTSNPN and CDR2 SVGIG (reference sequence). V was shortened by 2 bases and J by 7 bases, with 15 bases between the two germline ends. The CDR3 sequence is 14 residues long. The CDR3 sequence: CAWSLGGGRQPQHF. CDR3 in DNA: TGTGCCTGGAGTCTGGGGGGGGGCAGGCAGCCCCAGCATTTT.

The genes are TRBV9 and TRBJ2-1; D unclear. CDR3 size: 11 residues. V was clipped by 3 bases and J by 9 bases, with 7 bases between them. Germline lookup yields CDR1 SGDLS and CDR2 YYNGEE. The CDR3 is CASSDFGEQFF. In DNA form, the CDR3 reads TGTGCCAGCAGCGATTTCGGTGAGCAGTTCTTC. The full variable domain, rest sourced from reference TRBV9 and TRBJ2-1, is DSGVTQTPKHLITATGQRVTLRCSPRSGDLSVYWYQQSLDQGLQFLIQYYNGEERAKGNILERFSAQQFPDLHSELNLSSLELGDSALYFCASSDFGEQFFGPGTRLTVL.

The CDR3 region is CASSGVPTYEQYF. Here the CDR3 DNA reads TGTGCCAGTTCTGGAGTCCCGACCTACGAGCAGTACTTC. V usage is TRBV7-2 and J usage is TRBJ2-7, with D unresolved. This CDR3 region has 13 residues. Germline lookup yields CDR1 SGHTA and CDR2 FQGNSA. V gave up 9 bases and J gave up 2 bases, with 14 bases separating them.

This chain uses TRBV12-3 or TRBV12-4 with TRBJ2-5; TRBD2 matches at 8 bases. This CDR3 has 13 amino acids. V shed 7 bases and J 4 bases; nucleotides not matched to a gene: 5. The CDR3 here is CASTREGRETQYF. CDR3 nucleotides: TGTGCCAGCACACGGGAGGGGCGAGAGACCCAGTACTTC.

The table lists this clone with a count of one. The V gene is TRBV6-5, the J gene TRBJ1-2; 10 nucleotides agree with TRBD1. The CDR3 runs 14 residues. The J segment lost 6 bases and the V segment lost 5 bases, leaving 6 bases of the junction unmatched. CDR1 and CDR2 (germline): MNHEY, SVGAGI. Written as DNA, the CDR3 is TGTGCCAGCAGTCGACAGGGGGCGGTAAATGGCTACACCTTC. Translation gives CASSRQGAVNGYTF.

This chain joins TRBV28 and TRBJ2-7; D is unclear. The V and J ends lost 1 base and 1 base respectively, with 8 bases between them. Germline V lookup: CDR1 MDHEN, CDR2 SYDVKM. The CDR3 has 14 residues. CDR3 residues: CASSLYAESYEQYF. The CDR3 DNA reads TGTGCCAGCAGTTTATATGCAGAATCCTACGAGCAGTACTTC. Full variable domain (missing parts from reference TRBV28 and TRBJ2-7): DVKVTQSSRYLVKRTGEKVFLECVQDMDHENMFWYRQDPGLGLRLIYFSYDVKMKEKGDIPEGYSVSREKKERFSLILESASTNQTSMYLCASSLYAESYEQYFGPGTRLTVT.

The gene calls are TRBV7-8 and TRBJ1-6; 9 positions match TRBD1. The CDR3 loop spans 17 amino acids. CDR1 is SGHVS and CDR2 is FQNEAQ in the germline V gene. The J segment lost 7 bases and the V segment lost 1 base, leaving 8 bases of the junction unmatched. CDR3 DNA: TGTGCCAGCAGCTTAGTCCTGGACAGGGGTATGAATTCACCCCTCCACTTT. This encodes CASSLVLDRGMNSPLHF.

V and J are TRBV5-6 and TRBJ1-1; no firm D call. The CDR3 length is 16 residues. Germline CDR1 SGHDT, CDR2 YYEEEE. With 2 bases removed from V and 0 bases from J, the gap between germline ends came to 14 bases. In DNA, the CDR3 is TGTGCCAGCAGCTTCTACGACCTGGACTTGAACACTGAAGCTTTCTTT. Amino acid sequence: CASSFYDLDLNTEAFF.

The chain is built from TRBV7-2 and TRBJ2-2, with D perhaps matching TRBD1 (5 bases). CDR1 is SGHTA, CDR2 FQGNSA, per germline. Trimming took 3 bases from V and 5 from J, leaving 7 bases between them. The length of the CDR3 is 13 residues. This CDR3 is CASSLTETGELFF. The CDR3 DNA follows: TGTGCCAGCAGCTTGACAGAGACCGGGGAGCTGTTTTTT.

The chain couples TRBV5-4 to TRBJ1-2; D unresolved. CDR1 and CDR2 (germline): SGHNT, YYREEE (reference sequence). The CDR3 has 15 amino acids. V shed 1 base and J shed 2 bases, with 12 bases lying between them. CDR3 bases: TGTGCCAGCAGCTTGATCCTCCCGCGGAACTATGGCTACACCTTC. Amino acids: CASSLILPRNYGYTF.

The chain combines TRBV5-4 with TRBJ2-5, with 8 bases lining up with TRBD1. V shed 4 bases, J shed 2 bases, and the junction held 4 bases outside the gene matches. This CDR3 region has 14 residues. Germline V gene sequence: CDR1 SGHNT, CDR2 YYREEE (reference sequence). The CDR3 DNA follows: TGTGCCAGCAGCCTAGGGACAGGTCAAGAGACCCAGTACTTC. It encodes CASSLGTGQETQYF.

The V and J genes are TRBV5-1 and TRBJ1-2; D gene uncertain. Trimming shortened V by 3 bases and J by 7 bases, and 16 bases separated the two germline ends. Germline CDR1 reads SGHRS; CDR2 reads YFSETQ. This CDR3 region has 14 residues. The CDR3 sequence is CASSSGEGAGGYTF. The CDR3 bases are TGCGCCAGCAGCTCTGGGGAGGGCGCGGGTGGCTACACCTTC.

CDR3 coding DNA: TGTGCCAGCAGTGAAGTACTAGCGGGTTACGAGCAGTACTTC. Protein sequence: CASSEVLAGYEQYF. The J gene is TRBJ2-7, the V gene TRBV2; TRBD2 matches at 9 bases. The CDR3 runs to 14 residues. Looked up from germline, CDR1 is SNHLY and CDR2 is FYNNEI. V shed 1 base and J 4 bases; nucleotides not matched to a gene: 2.

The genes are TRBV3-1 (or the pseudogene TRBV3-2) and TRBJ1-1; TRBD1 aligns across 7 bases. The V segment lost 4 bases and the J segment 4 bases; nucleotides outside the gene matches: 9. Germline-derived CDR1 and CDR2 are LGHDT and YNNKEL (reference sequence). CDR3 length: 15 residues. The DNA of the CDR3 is TGTGCCAGCAGCCCGCGGGACAGAAGGGGCACTGAAGCTTTCTTT. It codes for CASSPRDRRGTEAFF.

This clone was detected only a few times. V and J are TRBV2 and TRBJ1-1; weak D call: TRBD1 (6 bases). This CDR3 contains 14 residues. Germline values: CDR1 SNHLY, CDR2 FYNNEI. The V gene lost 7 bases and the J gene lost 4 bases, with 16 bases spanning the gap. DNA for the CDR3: TGTGCCAGCATCCTACAGGGCTTCGGCACTGAAGCTTTCTTT. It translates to CASILQGFGTEAFF.

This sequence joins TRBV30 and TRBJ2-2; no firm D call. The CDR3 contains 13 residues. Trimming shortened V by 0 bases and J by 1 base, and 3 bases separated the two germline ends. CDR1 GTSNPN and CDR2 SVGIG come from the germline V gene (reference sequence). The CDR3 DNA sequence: TGTGCCTGGAGTGTACAGAACACCGGGGAGCTGTTTTTT. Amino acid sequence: CAWSVQNTGELFF.

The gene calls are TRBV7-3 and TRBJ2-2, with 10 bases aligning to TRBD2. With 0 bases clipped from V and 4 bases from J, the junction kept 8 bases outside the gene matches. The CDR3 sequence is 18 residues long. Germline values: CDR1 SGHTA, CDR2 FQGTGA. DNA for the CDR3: TGTGCCAGCAGCTTAACACCTAGCGGGAGCTTAGGCACCGGGGAGCTGTTTTTT. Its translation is CASSLTPSGSLGTGELFF. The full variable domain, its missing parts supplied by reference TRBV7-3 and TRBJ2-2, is GAGVSQTPSNKVTEKGKYVELRCDPISGHTALYWYRQSLGQGPEFLIYFQGTGAADDSGLPNDRFFAVRPEGSVSTLKIQRTERGDSAVYLCASSLTPSGSLGTGELFFGEGSRLTVL.

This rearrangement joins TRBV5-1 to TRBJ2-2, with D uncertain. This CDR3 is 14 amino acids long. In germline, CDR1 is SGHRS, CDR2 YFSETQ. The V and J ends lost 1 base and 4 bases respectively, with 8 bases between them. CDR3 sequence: CASSLFPTTGELFF. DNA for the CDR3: TGCGCCAGCAGCTTGTTTCCTACCACCGGGGAGCTGTTTTTT.

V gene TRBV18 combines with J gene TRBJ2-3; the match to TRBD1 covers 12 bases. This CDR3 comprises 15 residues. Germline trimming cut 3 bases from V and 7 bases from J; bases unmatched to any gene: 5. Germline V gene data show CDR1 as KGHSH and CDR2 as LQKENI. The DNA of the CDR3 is TGTGCCAGCTCACCCGGGACAGGGGGCTGGAATACGCAGTATTTT. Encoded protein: CASSPGTGGWNTQYF. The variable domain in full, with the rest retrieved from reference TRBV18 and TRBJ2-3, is NAGVMQNPRHLVRRRGQEARLRCSPMKGHSHVYWYRQLPEEGLKFMVYLQKENIIDESGMPKERFSAEFPKEGPSILRIQQVVRGDSAAYFCASSPGTGGWNTQYFGPGTRLTVL.

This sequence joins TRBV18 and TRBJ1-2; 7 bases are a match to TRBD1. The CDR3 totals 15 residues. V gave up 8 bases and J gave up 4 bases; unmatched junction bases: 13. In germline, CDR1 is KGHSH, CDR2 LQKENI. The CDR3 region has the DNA TGTGCCAGCACCGTAGAGGGGGCGCTGGTCTATGGCTACACCTTC. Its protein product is CASTVEGALVYGYTF.

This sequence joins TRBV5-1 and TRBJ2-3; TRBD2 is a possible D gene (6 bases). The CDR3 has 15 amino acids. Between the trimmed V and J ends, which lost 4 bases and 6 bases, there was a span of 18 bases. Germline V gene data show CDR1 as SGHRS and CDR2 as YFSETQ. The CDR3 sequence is CASSPRDPGGDTQYF. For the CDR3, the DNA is TGCGCCAGCAGCCCCCGGGACCCCGGAGGGGATACGCAGTATTTT.

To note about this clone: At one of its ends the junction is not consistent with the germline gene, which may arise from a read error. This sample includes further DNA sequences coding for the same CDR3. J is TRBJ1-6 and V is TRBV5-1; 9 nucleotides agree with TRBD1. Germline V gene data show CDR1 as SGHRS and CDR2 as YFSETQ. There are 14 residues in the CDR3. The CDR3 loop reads CASSLGQGNSPLHF. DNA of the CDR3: TGCGCCAGCAGTTTGGGACAGGGTAATTCACCCCTCCACTTT.

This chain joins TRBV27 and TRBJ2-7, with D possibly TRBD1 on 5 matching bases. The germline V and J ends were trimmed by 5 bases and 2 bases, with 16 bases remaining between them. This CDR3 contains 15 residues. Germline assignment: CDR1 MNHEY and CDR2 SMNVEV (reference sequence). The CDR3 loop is CASSGAEAGTYEQYF. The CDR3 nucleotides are TGTGCCAGCAGTGGGGCTGAGGCAGGGACCTACGAGCAGTACTTC.

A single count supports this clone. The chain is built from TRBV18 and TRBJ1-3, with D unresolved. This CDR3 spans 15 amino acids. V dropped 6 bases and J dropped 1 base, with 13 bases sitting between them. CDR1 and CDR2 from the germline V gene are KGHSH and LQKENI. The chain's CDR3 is CASSEGLSSGNTIYF. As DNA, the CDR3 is TGTGCCAGCTCGGAAGGACTGTCTTCTGGAAACACCATATATTTT. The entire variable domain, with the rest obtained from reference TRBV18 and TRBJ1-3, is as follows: NAGVMQNPRHLVRRRGQEARLRCSPMKGHSHVYWYRQLPEEGLKFMVYLQKENIIDESGMPKERFSAEFPKEGPSILRIQQVVRGDSAAYFCASSEGLSSGNTIYFGEGSWLTVV.

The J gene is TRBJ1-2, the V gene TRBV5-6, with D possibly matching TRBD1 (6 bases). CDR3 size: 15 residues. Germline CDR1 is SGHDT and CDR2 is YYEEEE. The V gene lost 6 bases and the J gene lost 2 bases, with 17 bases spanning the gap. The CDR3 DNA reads TGTGCCAGCAATATGGCGGGGGCGCACAACTATGGCTACACCTTC. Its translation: CASNMAGAHNYGYTF.

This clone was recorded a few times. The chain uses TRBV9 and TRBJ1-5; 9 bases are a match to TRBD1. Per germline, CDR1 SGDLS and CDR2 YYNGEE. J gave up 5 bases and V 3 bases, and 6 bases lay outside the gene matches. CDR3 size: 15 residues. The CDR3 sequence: CASSAGRQGDQPQHF. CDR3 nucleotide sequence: TGTGCCAGCAGCGCAGGGAGACAGGGGGATCAGCCCCAGCATTTT.

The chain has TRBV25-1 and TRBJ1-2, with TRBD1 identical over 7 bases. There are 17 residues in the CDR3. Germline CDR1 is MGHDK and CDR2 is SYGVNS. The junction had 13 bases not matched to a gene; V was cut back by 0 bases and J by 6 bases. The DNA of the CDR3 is TGTGCCAGCAGTGAATATCCGGGCCTGCAGGGGGAGGATGGCTACACCTTC. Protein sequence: CASSEYPGLQGEDGYTF.

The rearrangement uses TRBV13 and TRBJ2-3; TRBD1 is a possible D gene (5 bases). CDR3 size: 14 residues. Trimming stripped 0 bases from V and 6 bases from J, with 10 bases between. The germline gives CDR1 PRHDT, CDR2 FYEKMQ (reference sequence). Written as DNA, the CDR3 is TGTGCCAGCAGCTTAGGGGCAGGGCAGGATACGCAGTATTTT. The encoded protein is CASSLGAGQDTQYF.

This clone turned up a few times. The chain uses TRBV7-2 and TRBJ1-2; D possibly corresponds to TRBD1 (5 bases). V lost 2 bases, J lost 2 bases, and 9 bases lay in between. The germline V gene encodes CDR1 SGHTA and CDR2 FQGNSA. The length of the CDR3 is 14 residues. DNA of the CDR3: TGTGCCAGCAGCTTAACGGGGGTAAACTATGGCTACACCTTC. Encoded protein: CASSLTGVNYGYTF.

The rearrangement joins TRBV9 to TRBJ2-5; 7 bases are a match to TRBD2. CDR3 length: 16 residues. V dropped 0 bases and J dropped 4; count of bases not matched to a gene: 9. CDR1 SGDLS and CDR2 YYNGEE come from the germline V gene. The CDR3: CASSVGGWEGGETQYF. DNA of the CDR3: TGTGCCAGCAGCGTAGGGGGATGGGAGGGCGGAGAGACCCAGTACTTC. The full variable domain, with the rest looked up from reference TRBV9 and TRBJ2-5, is DSGVTQTPKHLITATGQRVTLRCSPRSGDLSVYWYQQSLDQGLQFLIQYYNGEERAKGNILERFSAQQFPDLHSELNLSSLELGDSALYFCASSVGGWEGGETQYFGPGTRLLVL.

Here the CDR3 DNA reads TGCGCCAGCAGCTTGGACTCACCGGGGGGGTTGAACATTCAGTACTTC. Amino acids: CASSLDSPGGLNIQYF. The chain couples TRBV5-1 to TRBJ2-4; 8 bases fit TRBD2. V shed 0 bases, J shed 7 bases, and the junction held 9 bases outside the gene matches. Germline V gene sequence: CDR1 SGHRS, CDR2 YFSETQ. This CDR3 region has 16 residues.

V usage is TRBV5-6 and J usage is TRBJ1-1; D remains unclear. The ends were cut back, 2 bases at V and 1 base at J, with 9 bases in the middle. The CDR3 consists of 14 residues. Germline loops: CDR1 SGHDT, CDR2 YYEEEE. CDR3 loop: CASSFRRRNTEAFF. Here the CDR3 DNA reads TGTGCCAGCAGCTTCAGAAGGAGGAACACTGAAGCTTTCTTT. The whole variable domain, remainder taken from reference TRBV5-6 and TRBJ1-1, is DAGVTQSPTHLIKTRGQQVTLRCSPKSGHDTVSWYQQALGQGPQFIFQYYEEEERQRGNFPDRFSGHQFPNYSSELNVNALLLGDSALYLCASSFRRRNTEAFFGQGTRLTVV.